This is a list of T cell receptor beta chains from one sample in a study of T cells after posttransplantation cyclophosphamide. TCRdb keeps only in-frame clones here, not all; method: immunoSEQ multiplex PCR. The sample lists roughly 30,000 clones, approximately 90% occurring once. The sequenced sample consisted of naive CD4+ T cells sorted from PBMCs. The source is a woman in her sixties in good health, CMV-negative, and a related stem cell transplant donor. Each CDR3 is given with its conserved first and last residue. The D gene is left open where the match is weak. Clone size is stated in some rows and not others, as once, few, many or a class when expanded.

abundance	v_gene	d_gene	j_gene	CDR3nt	CDR3aa
NA	TRBV11-3	NA	TRBJ2-7	TGTGCCAGCAGCCCCGGGGGTGCTGGCGAGCAGTACTTC	CASSPGGAGEQYF
NA	TRBV19	TRBD1	TRBJ1-2	TGTGCCAGTAGTATCCGACAGGGGGCGAGGAACTATGGCTACACCTTC	CASSIRQGARNYGYTF
NA	TRBV18	TRBD2	TRBJ2-7	TGTGCCAGCTCATCGGCGACGACTAGCGGGACCTACGAGCAGTACTTC	CASSSATTSGTYEQYF
NA	TRBV5-4	TRBD1	TRBJ2-5	TGTGCCAGCAGCTCGGACAGGGATGGCCAGTACTTC	CASSSDRDGQYF
NA	TRBV19	TRBD2	TRBJ2-1	TGTGCCAGTAGTCCTCTTAGGGGAGGGTTAGCTGAGCAGTTCTTC	CASSPLRGGLAEQFF
once	TRBV28	NA	TRBJ1-5	TGTGCCAGCAGTTCCCAAGGGGGTGGGCTACGAGGAAATCAGCCCCAGCATTTT	CASSSQGGGLRGNQPQHF
NA	TRBV5-3	TRBD1	TRBJ2-7	TGTGCCAGAAGCTTGGTGGGACAGAACTCCTACGAGCAGTACTTC	CARSLVGQNSYEQYF
NA	TRBV7-2	NA	TRBJ1-3	TGTGCCAGCAGCTTAGGTCAGGGAAGCTCTGGAAACACCATATATTTT	CASSLGQGSSGNTIYF
NA	TRBV6-1	TRBD1	TRBJ2-5	TGTGCCAGCAGTGCCAGGGGGAATCCCAAGGAGCAGTACTTC	CASSARGNPKEQYF
NA	TRBV7-6	NA	TRBJ1-2	TGTGCCAGCAGCTTAGCCTCCGGAGGCGGTGGCTACACCTTC	CASSLASGGGGYTF
NA	TRBV11-2	TRBD2	TRBJ2-3	TGTGCCAGCAGCTCAGGACTAGCGGCCCTCCTAGTTGGAGATACGCAGTATTTT	CASSSGLAALLVGDTQYF
once	TRBV6-6	NA	TRBJ2-5	TGTGCCAGCAGTTCCCCCGCGAGGTCCCAAGAGACCCAGTACTTC	CASSSPARSQETQYF
NA	TRBV11-2	NA	TRBJ1-1	TGTGCCAGCAGCCAAAGGGACCGGGCGGGAACTGAAGCTTTCTTT	CASSQRDRAGTEAFF
NA	TRBV7-2	TRBD1	TRBJ1-5	TGTGCCAGCAGCTTAGCGACAGGGGTGGTCGGTTTAGCCCAGCATTTT	CASSLATGVVGLAQHF
NA	TRBV2	TRBD1	TRBJ1-2	TGTGCCAGCAGGTCGACAGGGGCCAACTATGGCTACACCTTC	CASRSTGANYGYTF
NA	TRBV9	TRBD1	TRBJ2-7	TGTGCCAGCAGCGTAGCCCCGACAGGGCAAGAGCAGTACTTC	CASSVAPTGQEQYF
NA	TRBV15	NA	TRBJ1-6	TGTGCCACCAGCAGAGACCCCTTGACATCTCCCCATTCACCCCTCCACTTT	CATSRDPLTSPHSPLHF
NA	TRBV5-1	NA	TRBJ1-2	TGCGCCAGCAGCTTGGGACAGAAATATGGCTACACCTTC	CASSLGQKYGYTF
NA	TRBV5-1	NA	TRBJ2-5	TGCGCCAGCACAGACCCACCGCGGGAGACCCAGTACTTC	CASTDPPRETQYF
medium-sized	TRBV7-9	NA	TRBJ1-4	TGTGCCAGCAGCTCGGACAGAGCTAATGAAAAACTGTTTTTT	CASSSDRANEKLFF
NA	TRBV10-3	NA	TRBJ2-2	TGTGCCATCAGTGAGCACAGCACCACCGGGGAGCTGTTTTTT	CAISEHSTTGELFF
NA	TRBV11-1	TRBD2	TRBJ2-7	TGTGCCAGCAGCTTACCGGGACTAGCGGTATACTACGAGCAGTACTTC	CASSLPGLAVYYEQYF
few	TRBV19	TRBD1	TRBJ2-1	TGTGCCAGTAGTACAGGACAGGGGGCAGGTGAGCAGTTCTTC	CASSTGQGAGEQFF
few	TRBV5-6	TRBD1	TRBJ1-5	TGTGCCAGCAGCTGGAGGGGACAGTCCAATCAGCCCCAGCATTTT	CASSWRGQSNQPQHF
NA	TRBV28	NA	TRBJ1-5	TGTGCCAGCAGTTTAGAGGTTCAGCCCCAGCATTTT	CASSLEVQPQHF
few	TRBV28	NA	TRBJ1-4	TGTGCCAGCAGGGCGACAGGCTTTAATGAAAAACTGTTTTTT	CASRATGFNEKLFF
NA	TRBV28	TRBD1	TRBJ1-2	TGTGCCAGCGGTGGACAGGGGGCGGTTAAAGGCTACACCTTC	CASGGQGAVKGYTF
NA	TRBV30	NA	TRBJ1-1	TGTGCCTGGAATTTTGCGGGAGCCACTGAAGCTTTCTTT	CAWNFAGATEAFF
NA	TRBV2	NA	TRBJ1-2	TGTGCCAGCAGTGTGACAGGCGAAGGCTACACCTTC	CASSVTGEGYTF
NA	TRBV29-1	NA	TRBJ2-5	TGCAGCGTTACTACAGGGTTAGGTGTCCAGTACTTC	CSVTTGLGVQYF
NA	TRBV9	NA	TRBJ2-3	TGTGCCAGCAGCCCAGTCGGACAAATAAACACAGATACGCAGTATTTT	CASSPVGQINTDTQYF
NA	TRBV2	NA	TRBJ1-2	TGTGCCAGCTCAACCACCGGTGTGAAGCCTAGCTATGGCTACACCTTC	CASSTTGVKPSYGYTF
NA	TRBV18	TRBD1	TRBJ2-2	TGTGCCAGCTCACCCTGGGACAGGGAGTACACCGGGGAGCTGTTTTTT	CASSPWDREYTGELFF
NA	TRBV19	NA	TRBJ1-1	TGTGCCAGTAGTCCCAGCCCCCGACAGCGCGGCACTGAAGCTTTCTTT	CASSPSPRQRGTEAFF
once	TRBV5-1	TRBD1	TRBJ2-1	TGCGCCAGCAGCTCGACAGGGGCCTACAATGAGCAGTTCTTC	CASSSTGAYNEQFF
NA	TRBV7-3	NA	TRBJ1-5	TGTGCCAGCAGCTCGGACAGAAATCAGCCCCAGCATTTT	CASSSDRNQPQHF
NA	TRBV6-5	NA	TRBJ2-5	TGTGCCAGCAGTTACGTCGGACAGTTAGAGACCCAGTACTTC	CASSYVGQLETQYF
NA	TRBV27	NA	TRBJ2-1	TGTGCCAGCAGTCTGAGGTACAATGAGCAGTTCTTC	CASSLRYNEQFF
NA	TRBV30	TRBD1	TRBJ1-5	TGTGCCTGGAGCACCGGGACAGGGAATCAGCCCCAGCATTTT	CAWSTGTGNQPQHF
NA	TRBV11-2	NA	TRBJ1-2	TGTGCCAGCAGCTCCCGTGTTGAAACTACCGCCCTCTATGGCTACACCTTC	CASSSRVETTALYGYTF
NA	TRBV27	NA	TRBJ2-7	TGTGCCAGCAGTTTTTCCCGGACAGAAAGACCCTACGAGCAGTACTTC	CASSFSRTERPYEQYF
NA	TRBV7-2	NA	TRBJ2-4	TGTGCCAGCAGCGAGTGGACAGCCCGCGGAAACATTCAGTACTTC	CASSEWTARGNIQYF
NA	TRBV18	TRBD2	TRBJ2-1	TGTGCCAGCTCACCGGGCCTGGGGAGCGGGAGTTCGGATGAGCAGTTCTTC	CASSPGLGSGSSDEQFF
NA	TRBV5-1	NA	TRBJ2-7	TGCGCCAGCAGCGCCGCCTACGAGCAGTACTTC	CASSAAYEQYF
NA	TRBV28	TRBD2	TRBJ2-3	TGTGCCAGCAGTTTATGGTCAGCGGGGGGGGATTCAGATACGCAGTATTTT	CASSLWSAGGDSDTQYF
NA	TRBV18	NA	TRBJ1-1	TGTGCCAGCTCACACGGGGGGGGTCTGGGGTCGGCTGAAGCTTTCTTT	CASSHGGGLGSAEAFF
NA	TRBV4-3	NA	TRBJ1-6	TGCGCCAGCAGCCAAGACAGAGGAGGGGGGGCCTATAATTCACCCCTCCACTTT	CASSQDRGGGAYNSPLHF
once	TRBV27	NA	TRBJ2-1	TGTGCCAGCAGTTTGAGGGATACGAGCTCCTACAATGAGCAGTTCTTC	CASSLRDTSSYNEQFF
NA	TRBV29-1	TRBD1	TRBJ2-5	TGCAGCGTCGACAGGGGGCGTAGAGAGACCCAGTACTTC	CSVDRGRRETQYF
NA	TRBV19	TRBD2	TRBJ2-7	TGTGCCAGTAGTCTGAAGCGGGGGGGGATGTACGAGCAGTACTTC	CASSLKRGGMYEQYF
NA	TRBV6-1	TRBD2	TRBJ2-7	TGTGCCAGCAGTGAAAATAGCGGGAGAGAGGACGAGCAGTACTTC	CASSENSGREDEQYF
NA	TRBV9	TRBD2	TRBJ2-2	TGTGCCAGCAGCCCGCCTAGCGGGAGAGGCACCGGGGAGCTGTTTTTT	CASSPPSGRGTGELFF
NA	TRBV7-7	NA	TRBJ2-5	TGTGCTAGCAGCTTGTCCAGGGGGGAAGAGACCCAGTACTTC	CASSLSRGEETQYF